This is a list of T cell receptor beta chains from one sample in a study of blood T cells in healthy people across ages. Via MiXCR, TCRdb re-called the 5' RACE reads, giving one row per CDR3 protein. The repertoire has 630,000 or so distinct CDR3 sequences, about 30% of them found once; the top ten carry roughly 14%. The sample consisted of blood. The receptors come from a woman older than 75 in good health. CDR3s include the opening cysteine and the closing phenylalanine or tryptophan. The D gene is left open where the match is weak. Part of the rows lack a size; the others show once, few, many or a class for expanded clones.

CASNPAVFEAFF TGTGCCAGCAATCCGGCAGTCTTTGAAGCTTTCTTT NA TRBJ1-1 TRBV2 few
CAISDSGRDWGQYF TGTGCCATCAGTGATAGCGGCAGGGATTGGGGGCAGTACTTC NA TRBJ2-7 TRBV10-3 NA
CASSSSGFRFPTDTQYF TGTGCCAGCAGTAGTTCAGGATTCCGGTTCCCCACAGATACGCAGTATTTT NA TRBJ2-3 TRBV12-3/TRBV12-4 NA
CSVERTSGRNEQFF TGCAGCGTTGAAAGGACTAGCGGGAGAAATGAGCAGTTCTTC TRBD2 TRBJ2-1 TRBV29-1 NA
CASSTRERGIQYF TGTGCCAGCAGTACCCGGGAGCGAGGCATTCAGTACTTC NA TRBJ2-4 TRBV6-5 many
CASSRDRGDEQYF TGCGCCAGCAGCAGGGACAGGGGGGACGAGCAGTACTTC TRBD1 TRBJ2-7 TRBV5-1 many
CASRSTGYSNQPQHF TGCGCCAGCAGGTCGACGGGATATAGCAATCAGCCCCAGCATTTT NA TRBJ1-5 TRBV5-1 few
CASSLKRNSDSPLHF TGCGCCAGCAGCCTTAAAAGGAATTCTGATTCACCCCTCCACTTT NA TRBJ1-6 TRBV4-3 few
CASSLQAGIAYEQYF TGCGCCAGCAGCTTGCAGGCCGGGATCGCCTACGAGCAGTACTTC NA TRBJ2-7 TRBV5-1 many
CASSSRGVWDGYTF TGTGCCAGCAGCTCCAGGGGGGTTTGGGATGGCTACACCTTC TRBD1 TRBJ1-2 TRBV5-5 many
CASSLAASGGTFYEQYF TGTGCCAGCAGCTTAGCGGCTAGCGGGGGGACTTTCTACGAGCAGTACTTC TRBD2 TRBJ2-7 TRBV7-2 many
CSARGAGAKTEAFF TGCAGTGCTAGAGGTGCGGGGGCAAAGACTGAAGCTTTCTTT NA TRBJ1-1 TRBV20-1 NA
CASSESSAEHSYEQYF TGTGCCAGCAGTGAATCATCGGCAGAACACTCCTACGAGCAGTACTTC NA TRBJ2-7 TRBV25-1 many
CASSDVAGGSPRSGELFF TGTGCCAGCAGTGACGTAGCAGGAGGGAGCCCTAGGTCCGGGGAGCTGTTTTTT NA TRBJ2-2 TRBV6-1 few
CAWSARGQGNSPLHF TGTGCCTGGAGCGCCCGGGGACAGGGAAATTCACCCCTCCACTTT TRBD1 TRBJ1-6 TRBV30 NA
CASRSGGSGSPLHF TGTGCCAGCAGATCAGGGGGCAGCGGCTCACCCCTCCACTTT TRBD1 TRBJ1-6 TRBV28 few